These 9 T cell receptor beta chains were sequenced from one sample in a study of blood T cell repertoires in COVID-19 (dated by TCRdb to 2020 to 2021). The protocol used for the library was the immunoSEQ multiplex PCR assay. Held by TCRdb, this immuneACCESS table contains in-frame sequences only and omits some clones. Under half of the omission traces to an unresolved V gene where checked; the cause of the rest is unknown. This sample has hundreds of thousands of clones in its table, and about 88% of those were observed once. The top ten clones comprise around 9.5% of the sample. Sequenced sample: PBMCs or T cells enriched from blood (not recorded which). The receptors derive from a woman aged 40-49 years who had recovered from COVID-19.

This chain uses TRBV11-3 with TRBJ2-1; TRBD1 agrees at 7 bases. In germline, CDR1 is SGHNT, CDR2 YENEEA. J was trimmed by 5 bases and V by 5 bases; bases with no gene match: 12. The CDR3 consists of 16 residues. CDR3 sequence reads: CASSPRDSPKNNEQFF. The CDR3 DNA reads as TGTGCCAGCAGCCCCCGGGACAGTCCCAAAAACAATGAGCAGTTCTTC. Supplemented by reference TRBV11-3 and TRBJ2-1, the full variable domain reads EAGVVQSPRYKIIEKKQPVAFWCNPISGHNTLYWYLQNLGQGPELLIRYENEEAVDDSQLPKDRFSAERLKGVDSTLKIQPAELGDSAVYLCASSPRDSPKNNEQFFGPGTRLTVL.

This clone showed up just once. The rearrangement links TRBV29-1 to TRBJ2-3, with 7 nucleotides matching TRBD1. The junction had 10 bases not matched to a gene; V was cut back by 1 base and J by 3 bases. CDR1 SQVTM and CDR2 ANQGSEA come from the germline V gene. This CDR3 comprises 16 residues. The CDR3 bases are TGCAGCGTTGAAGGGGTGCTAAGGGGGCCTACAGATACGCAGTATTTT. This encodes CSVEGVLRGPTDTQYF.

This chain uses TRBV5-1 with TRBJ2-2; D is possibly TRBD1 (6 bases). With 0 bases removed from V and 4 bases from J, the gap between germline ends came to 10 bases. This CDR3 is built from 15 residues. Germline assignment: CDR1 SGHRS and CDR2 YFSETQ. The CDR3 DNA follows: TGCGCCAGCAGCTTGGCGGCGGACAGCACCGGGGAGCTGTTTTTT. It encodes CASSLAADSTGELFF.

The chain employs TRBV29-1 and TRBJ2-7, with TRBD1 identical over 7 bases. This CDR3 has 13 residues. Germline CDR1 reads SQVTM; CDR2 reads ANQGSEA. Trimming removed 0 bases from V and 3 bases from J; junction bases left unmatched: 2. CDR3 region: CSVEEGQFYEQYF. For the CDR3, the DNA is TGCAGCGTTGAAGAGGGACAGTTCTACGAGCAGTACTTC.

The CDR3 DNA reads TGTGCCAGTAGTACAGGGACAGGGGGCTCCTACGAGCAGTACTTC. Amino acid sequence: CASSTGTGGSYEQYF. This chain uses TRBV19 with TRBJ2-7, with 11 bases aligning to TRBD1. The CDR3 is 15 amino acids. Germline CDR1 is LNHDA and CDR2 is SQIVND (reference sequence). The junction had 2 bases not matched to a gene; V was cut back by 4 bases and J by 0 bases.

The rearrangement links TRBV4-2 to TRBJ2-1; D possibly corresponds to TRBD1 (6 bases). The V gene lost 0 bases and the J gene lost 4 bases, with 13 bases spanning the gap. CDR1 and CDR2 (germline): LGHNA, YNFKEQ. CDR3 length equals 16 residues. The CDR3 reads CASSQDKGVDYNEQFF. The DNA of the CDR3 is TGTGCCAGCAGCCAAGACAAGGGGGTTGATTACAATGAGCAGTTCTTC.

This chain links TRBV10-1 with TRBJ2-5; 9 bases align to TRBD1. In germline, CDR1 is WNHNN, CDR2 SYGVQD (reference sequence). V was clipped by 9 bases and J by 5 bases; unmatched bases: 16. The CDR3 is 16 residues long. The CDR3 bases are TGCGCCAGTTTGGCACCGGGACAGGGTAGCGGCGAGACCCAGTACTTC. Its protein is CASLAPGQGSGETQYF.

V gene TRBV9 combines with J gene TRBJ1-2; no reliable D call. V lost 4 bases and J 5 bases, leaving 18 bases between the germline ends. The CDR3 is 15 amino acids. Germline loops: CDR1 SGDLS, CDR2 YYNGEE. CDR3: CASSSGRASGYGYTF. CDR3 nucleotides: TGTGCCAGCAGCTCTGGACGGGCCTCGGGGTATGGCTACACCTTC.

For the CDR3, the DNA is TGTGCCACCAGTGATTCCAGAAGGGACAGGGGACCCAGGGGGGGCACTGAAGCTTTCTTT. This gives the protein CATSDSRRDRGPRGGTEAFF. V usage is TRBV24-1 and J usage is TRBJ1-1, with 10 bases fitting TRBD1. Germline values: CDR1 KGHDR, CDR2 SFDVKD. The trim removed 2 bases at V and 4 bases at J, leaving 18 bases unmatched. This CDR3 region has 20 residues.